This entry lists 20 T cell receptor beta chains sequenced from one sample in a study of T cells in Graves' hyperthyroidism and ophthalmopathy. Amplified regions were TCR beta CDR3 sequences from RNA transcripts. When the TCR CDR3 underwent first-round RT-PCR, the HTBI primer set was used. TCRdb redid the calling of the multiplex PCR reads with MiXCR, one entry per CDR3 protein. In the table there are 600,000 to 650,000 distinct CDR3 sequences, 15% to 20% of which are singletons. The material sequenced was blood. Receptor source: a woman in her 30s with Graves' hyperthyroidism.

In its sample, this clonotype was seen many times. The rearrangement uses TRBV10-2 and TRBJ2-7; TRBD2 matches 10 bases. In germline, CDR1 is WSHSY, CDR2 SAAADI. Trimming at V came to 6 bases and at J to 7 bases, leaving 6 bases not matched to a gene. The CDR3 spans 13 residues. CDR3 sequence: CASRDSGRGEQYF. Here the CDR3 DNA reads TGCGCCAGCAGAGACAGCGGGAGGGGGGAGCAGTACTTC.

This clonotype has a handful of counts. V is TRBV20-1 and J is TRBJ1-3, with D hard to call. The V gene lost 6 bases and the J gene lost 0 bases, with 9 bases spanning the gap. Germline loops: CDR1 DFQATT, CDR2 SNEGSKA (reference sequence). The CDR3 has 13 residues. The CDR3 nucleotides are TGCAGTGCCTTTGGGTCCTCTGGAAACACCATATATTTT. Protein product: CSAFGSSGNTIYF.

Details on this clonotype: One junction end disagrees with the germline gene, perhaps due to a read error. The V gene is TRBV10-1, the J gene TRBJ2-5; a possible D gene is TRBD1 (6 bases). Germline V gene sequence: CDR1 WNHNN, CDR2 SYGVQD (reference sequence). The CDR3 sequence is 12 residues long. The CDR3 DNA follows: TGCGCCAGCAGGGACGAGCAGGGACACCGAAACTTC. This gives the protein CASRDEQGHRNF.

This clonotype was seen many times. CDR3 region: CASSLGAGGLRGYTF. The CDR3 nucleotides are TGTGCCAGCAGTTTAGGGGCAGGGGGCTTGAGGGGCTACACCTTC. V is TRBV28 and J is TRBJ1-2, with 8 bases aligning to TRBD1. The CDR3 contains 15 residues. The germline gives CDR1 MDHEN, CDR2 SYDVKM. V lost 2 bases and J lost 8; bases outside the gene matches: 10.

The chain joins TRBV6-1 to TRBJ1-1; D is unclear. Germline CDR1 reads MNHNS; CDR2 reads SASEGT. V was cut by 5 bases and J by 2 bases, with 15 bases left in between. This CDR3 is 15 amino acids long. The CDR3 sequence is CASSLRAQSNTEAFF. For the CDR3, the DNA is TGTGCCAGCAGTCTCCGGGCTCAGTCAAACACTGAAGCTTTCTTT.

This clonotype was recorded many times. This rearrangement joins TRBV11-2 to TRBJ1-4; TRBD1 might be the D (5 bases). Germline V lookup: CDR1 SGHAT, CDR2 FQNNGV. V was pared by 5 bases and J by 8 bases, with 12 bases between. There are 13 residues in the CDR3. In DNA form, the CDR3 reads TGTGCCAGCAGCCTGCAGGGTGGGGAAAAACTGTTTTTT. It specifies CASSLQGGEKLFF.

This clonotype was found a few times. Possible read error: a much larger clone is one base away. V and J are TRBV3-1 and TRBJ1-1, with a tentative D call TRBD1 (6 bases). Trimming stripped 7 bases from V and 4 bases from J, with 13 bases between. CDR1 is LGHDT, CDR2 YNNKEL, per germline (reference sequence). The CDR3 is made up of 13 amino acids. The CDR3 is CASNQGGITEAFF. CDR3 DNA: TGTGCCAGCAATCAAGGGGGTATCACTGAAGCTTTCTTT.

The chain joins TRBV12-3 or TRBV12-4 to TRBJ2-5; 7 nucleotides agree with TRBD2. The CDR3 length is 18 residues. The V segment lost 4 bases and the J segment 2 bases; nucleotides outside the gene matches: 16. The CDR3 spells CASSSGGSGLAEQETQYF. The CDR3 DNA sequence: TGTGCCAGCAGTTCTGGGGGGTCTGGTCTAGCGGAGCAAGAGACCCAGTACTTC.

This clonotype was recorded many times. This sequence joins TRBV27 and TRBJ2-7, with D maybe TRBD2 (6 bases). The CDR3 is made up of 14 amino acids. The V gene's germline CDR1 is MNHEY and CDR2 SMNVEV (reference sequence). The ends were cut back, 2 bases at V and 5 bases at J, with 13 bases in the middle. DNA of the CDR3: TGTGCCAGCAGTTTACGACTAGATGTCCACGAGCAGTACTTC. Protein product: CASSLRLDVHEQYF.

This clonotype was seen many times. The V gene is TRBV28, the J gene TRBJ2-1; 16 bases map to TRBD2. With V trimmed by 3 bases and J by 8 bases, 1 base remained unmatched. Germline CDR1 reads MDHEN; CDR2 reads SYDVKM. CDR3 size: 15 residues. The CDR3 nucleotides are TGTGCCAGCAGTTTGGGACTAGCGGGAGGGTATGAGCAGTTCTTC. Its translation is CASSLGLAGGYEQFF.

This clonotype was counted only a few times. The chain uses TRBV24-1 and TRBJ1-5, with D hard to call. Germline V gene data show CDR1 as KGHDR and CDR2 as SFDVKD. The CDR3 runs to 13 residues. Trimming removed 1 base at V and 8 bases at J, with 8 bases between. The DNA of the CDR3 is TGTGCCACCAGTGATTTCGTGGGTGAGCCCCAGCATTTT. This sequence encodes CATSDFVGEPQHF.

This clonotype was seen ten or more times. The genes are TRBV2 and TRBJ2-3, with unresolved D. The CDR3 spans 14 residues. CDR1 SNHLY and CDR2 FYNNEI come from the germline V gene. Trimming stripped 3 bases from V and 2 bases from J, with 9 bases between. The CDR3 reads CASSEALPTDTQYF. The CDR3 DNA sequence: TGTGCCAGCAGTGAGGCATTACCCACAGATACGCAGTATTTT.

This clonotype was recorded a few times. V and J are TRBV12-3 or TRBV12-4 and TRBJ2-7, with unresolved D. The CDR3 covers 12 residues. Trimming removed 10 bases from V and 5 bases from J, with 15 bases in between. The CDR3 region is CANMPGIHEQYF. As DNA, the CDR3 is TGTGCCAACATGCCAGGTATACACGAGCAGTACTTC.

The V and J genes are TRBV18 and TRBJ2-7; 9 bases are a match to TRBD1. Germline assignment: CDR1 KGHSH and CDR2 LQKENI. The CDR3 is 14 amino acids. Losses at the gene ends were 3 bases for V and 6 bases for J; bases not matched to a gene: 6. The CDR3 sequence: CASSPVRDRVEQYF. For the CDR3, the DNA is TGTGCCAGCTCACCGGTCCGGGACAGGGTCGAGCAGTACTTC.

Comment on this clonotype: Mismatch with germline at one junction end may stem from a read error. The CDR3 sequence is CAGRGSGTDKETQYF. CDR3 nucleotide sequence: TGTGCCGGCAGAGGCTCCGGGACAGACAAAGAGACCCAGTACTTC. The chain is built from TRBV12-3 or TRBV12-4 and TRBJ2-5; 7 bases match TRBD1. The CDR3 consists of 15 residues.

The chain uses TRBV28 and TRBJ2-3; the D is unclear. V lost 10 bases and J lost 2, with 19 bases in between. Germline CDR1 MDHEN, CDR2 SYDVKM. The CDR3 loop spans 15 amino acids. In DNA form, the CDR3 reads TGTGCCACCAGATCGACGGGTGGGCACACAGATACGCAGTATTTT. Its protein product is CATRSTGGHTDTQYF. The full variable domain, rest sourced from reference TRBV28 and TRBJ2-3, is DVKVTQSSRYLVKRTGEKVFLECVQDMDHENMFWYRQDPGLGLRLIYFSYDVKMKEKGDIPEGYSVSREKKERFSLILESASTNQTSMYLCATRSTGGHTDTQYFGPGTRLTVL.

The table lists this clonotype with many counts. The rearrangement links TRBV5-1 to TRBJ2-3; the D gene is possibly TRBD1 (5 bases). V lost 0 bases, J lost 2 bases, and 10 bases lay in between. The CDR3 length is 15 residues. Germline CDR1 reads SGHRS; CDR2 reads YFSETQ. In DNA, the CDR3 is TGCGCCAGCAGCTTGGCGTCCAGGGTCACAGATACGCAGTATTTT. Amino acid sequence: CASSLASRVTDTQYF.

The rearrangement joins TRBV18 to TRBJ2-7, with TRBD2 matching 7 bases. In germline, CDR1 is KGHSH, CDR2 LQKENI. The V and J ends lost 3 bases and 3 bases, in that order; junction bases with no gene match: 2. The CDR3 spans 13 residues. In nucleotides, the CDR3 is TGTGCCAGCTCACCCAGGGACTACTACGAGCAGTACTTC. Translation: CASSPRDYYEQYF.

In its sample, this clonotype was seen a few times. The chain couples TRBV20-1 to TRBJ1-3; D unresolved. Trimming stripped 5 bases from V and 2 bases from J, with 10 bases between. The CDR3 runs to 13 residues. Germline V gene sequence: CDR1 DFQATT, CDR2 SNEGSKA (reference sequence). As DNA, the CDR3 is TGCAGTGCTGCAATACCGGCTGGAAACACCATATATTTT. This codes for CSAAIPAGNTIYF.

Only a few counts were recorded for this clonotype. This sequence joins TRBV7-3 and TRBJ2-3; TRBD2 matches 9 bases. The germline V gene has CDR1 SGHTA and CDR2 FQGTGA. This CDR3 is built from 13 residues. Trimming at V came to 4 bases and at J to 6 bases, leaving 2 bases not matched to a gene. The CDR3 is CASSSTSGDTQYF. Here the CDR3 DNA reads TGTGCCAGCAGCTCGACTAGCGGCGATACGCAGTATTTT.